The clone carrying this T cell receptor (beta chain) was counted a few times. The antigen remains undetermined. TCRdb ran MiXCR on the reads and lists one entry per CDR3 protein. Seen here are 70,000 or so distinct CDR3 sequences, around 28% observed once, and the top ten hold roughly three fifths. These data are taken from a study of T cell repertoires in cytomegalovirus infection. Trimming removed 6 bases at V and 4 bases at J, with 15 bases between. The CDR3 is 14 residues long. CDR1 is MDHEN, CDR2 SYDVKM, per germline. The source is a human donor in good health (CMV status not recorded). Some clones in this sample may be carry-over from other donors' samples. The V and J genes are TRBV28 and TRBJ1-2; no firm D call. The sample here was CD8+ T cells from cultured PBMCs, taken from culture after CMV antigen stimulation. CDR3 sequence: CASSLSTDFYGYTF. DNA of the CDR3: TGTGCCAGCAGCCTCTCGACGGATTTCTATGGCTACACCTTC.